These 29 T cell receptor beta chains originate from one sample sequenced in a study of siplizumab effects on memory and regulatory T cells. This table comes from immunoSEQ multiplex PCR, and its TCRdb copy is limited to in-frame clones, with some not included. The repertoire holds about 100,000 clones, with 90% to 95% as singletons. The sample taken for sequencing was Tregs sorted from blood. All receptors derive from a human donor in good health.

This rearrangement joins TRBV5-4 to TRBJ2-7; 8 bases map to TRBD1. Germline-derived CDR1 and CDR2 are SGHNT and YYREEE (reference sequence). The CDR3 spans 17 residues. J gave up 4 bases and V 4 bases, and 16 bases lay outside the gene matches. The CDR3 loop is CASSIFYSGTGGYEQYF. The CDR3 DNA follows: TGTGCCAGCAGCATATTCTACTCCGGGACAGGAGGGTACGAGCAGTACTTC.

The gene calls are TRBV6-5 and TRBJ2-5, with 9 bases aligning to TRBD1. The CDR3 has 13 amino acids. CDR1 is MNHEY, CDR2 SVGAGI, per germline. The CDR3 reads CVVRGQGGETQYF. For the CDR3, the DNA is TGTGTAGTTCGGGGACAGGGAGGCGAGACCCAGTACTTC.

The V gene is TRBV19, the J gene TRBJ2-1, with D possibly matching TRBD1 (7 bases). Germline lookup yields CDR1 LNHDA and CDR2 SQIVND (reference sequence). The CDR3 loop spans 17 amino acids. Deletions cut 8 bases from V and 0 bases from J, with 20 bases between. CDR3 coding DNA: TGTGCCAGTTCCTTTATACAGGGGACTTACTCCTACAATGAGCAGTTCTTC. Protein sequence: CASSFIQGTYSYNEQFF.

This clone has only one observation. The chain is built from TRBV6-6 and TRBJ1-1; no reliable D call. The CDR3 has 13 residues. Trimming cost V 10 bases and J 5 bases, with 17 bases left between them. Looked up from germline, CDR1 is MNHNY and CDR2 is SVGAGI (reference sequence). CDR3 DNA: TGTGCCACCCGGAGTAGAGGGATGACTGAAGCTTTCTTT. Translating gives CATRSRGMTEAFF.

J is TRBJ1-6 and V is TRBV5-1; weak D call: TRBD1 (6 bases). Deletions cut 5 bases from V and 9 bases from J, with 15 bases between. The germline V gene has CDR1 SGHRS and CDR2 YFSETQ. The CDR3 is 14 residues long. As DNA, the CDR3 is TGCGCCAGCAGACCGGGTCAGGGGAGTTCACCCCTCCACTTT. Its protein product is CASRPGQGSSPLHF.

This rearrangement joins TRBV29-1 to TRBJ2-2; 15 bases fit TRBD2. The junction had 10 bases not matched to a gene; V was cut back by 7 bases and J by 4 bases. This CDR3 is built from 17 residues. Germline values: CDR1 SQVTM, CDR2 ANQGSEA. CDR3 DNA sequence: TGCAGCGCCAAGGCCGGGACTAGCGGGAGGCGCACCGGGGAGCTGTTTTTT. Amino acids: CSAKAGTSGRRTGELFF.

V is TRBV6-6 and J is TRBJ2-7; the D is unclear. CDR1 and CDR2 from the germline V gene are MNHNY and SVGAGI (reference sequence). Trimming removed 5 bases from V and 0 bases from J, with 14 bases in between. The CDR3 length is 15 residues. Here the CDR3 DNA reads TGTGCCAGCAGTCCCATCGCGGAGCCCTCCTACGAGCAGTACTTC. This encodes CASSPIAEPSYEQYF.

The CDR3, as DNA: TGTGCCAGTGTAACCGGGGACGGATATAATTCACCCCTCCACTTT. It specifies CASVTGDGYNSPLHF. V and J are TRBV19 and TRBJ1-6, with D possibly being TRBD1 (5 bases). The germline V gene encodes CDR1 LNHDA and CDR2 SQIVND (reference sequence). This CDR3 has 15 residues. V was trimmed by 8 bases and J by 4 bases, leaving 15 bases between them.

This chain links TRBV5-6 with TRBJ1-2; D gene uncertain. The CDR3 is 13 residues long. Trimming stripped 0 bases from V and 4 bases from J, with 7 bases between. CDR1 and CDR2 from the germline V gene are SGHDT and YYEEEE. Written as DNA, the CDR3 is TGTGCCAGCAGCTTGGAACAGACCTATGGCTACACCTTC. It is translated as CASSLEQTYGYTF.

The chain uses TRBV7-9 and TRBJ2-2, with D maybe TRBD1 (5 bases). Germline CDR1 is SEHNR and CDR2 is FQNEAQ (reference sequence). With 2 bases removed from V and 6 bases from J, the gap between germline ends came to 13 bases. The CDR3 consists of 15 residues. This CDR3 reads CASSLQAVGPGELFF. For the CDR3, the DNA is TGTGCCAGCAGCTTACAGGCAGTGGGGCCCGGGGAGCTGTTTTTT.

In DNA form, the CDR3 reads TGTGCCAGCAGCTTAGGTGGGGACAGTGAAGCTTTCTTT. It yields the protein CASSLGGDSEAFF. This sequence joins TRBV7-9 and TRBJ1-1; TRBD1 matches at 7 bases. J gave up 7 bases and V 1 base, and 3 bases lay outside the gene matches. This CDR3 has 13 residues. Looked up from germline, CDR1 is SEHNR and CDR2 is FQNEAQ (reference sequence).

In this sample, this clone turned up a few times. In the same sample, other DNA sequences code for this CDR3. The chain joins TRBV7-3 to TRBJ2-2, with D hard to call. V lost 5 bases and J lost 5, with 6 bases in between. The CDR3 loop spans 12 amino acids. Per the germline V gene, CDR1 is SGHTA and CDR2 is FQGTGA. In DNA, the CDR3 is TGTGCCAGCAGCCTCGGTACCGGGGAGCTGTTTTTT. It specifies CASSLGTGELFF. Filled out from reference TRBV7-3 and TRBJ2-2, the complete variable domain reads GAGVSQTPSNKVTEKGKYVELRCDPISGHTALYWYRQSLGQGPEFLIYFQGTGAADDSGLPNDRFFAVRPEGSVSTLKIQRTERGDSAVYLCASSLGTGELFFGEGSRLTVL.

The V gene is TRBV7-8, the J gene TRBJ2-3, with D unresolved. Deletions cut 2 bases from V and 5 bases from J, with 8 bases between. This CDR3 region has 13 residues. The germline CDR1 and CDR2 sequences are SGHVS and FQNEAQ. CDR3 sequence (DNA): TGTGCCAGCAGCTTATCGTTGGAAGATACGCAGTATTTT. The encoded protein is CASSLSLEDTQYF.

The CDR3 coding sequence is TGTGCCATCAGTGAATACCGGGACAGGGGCAATGAAAAACTGTTTTTT. Encoded protein: CAISEYRDRGNEKLFF. The chain has TRBV10-3 and TRBJ1-4; 10 bases are shared with TRBD1. Germline loops: CDR1 ENHRY, CDR2 SYGVKD. The J segment lost 5 bases and the V segment lost 3 bases, leaving 6 bases of the junction unmatched. The CDR3 loop spans 16 amino acids.

This chain joins TRBV28 and TRBJ1-2; D is perhaps TRBD1 (6 bases). Germline CDR1 and CDR2: MDHEN and SYDVKM. The germline V and J ends were trimmed by 3 bases and 4 bases, with 15 bases remaining between them. CDR3 length: 15 residues. Here the CDR3 DNA reads TGTGCCAGCAGTTTCTTGGCCCCACAGGGCTATGGCTACACCTTC. Translation gives CASSFLAPQGYGYTF.

J is TRBJ2-1 and V is TRBV27; 8 nucleotides align to TRBD2. The CDR3 consists of 15 residues. V gave up 5 bases and J gave up 3 bases; unmatched junction bases: 6. The germline gives CDR1 MNHEY, CDR2 SMNVEV (reference sequence). CDR3 in amino acids: CASSNGREGYNEQFF. The DNA for the CDR3 is TGTGCCAGCAGTAATGGTCGGGAGGGCTACAATGAGCAGTTCTTC.

In its sample, this clone was seen once. J is TRBJ1-2 and V is TRBV11-3; D ambiguous. Germline V gene lookup returns CDR1 SGHNT and CDR2 YENEEA. Trimming took off 5 bases at V and 0 bases at J, with 10 bases between the two ends. The CDR3 covers 14 residues. In DNA form, the CDR3 reads TGTGCCAGCAGCCCCCAGGACCCTAACTATGGCTACACCTTC. It yields the protein CASSPQDPNYGYTF. The entire variable domain, with the rest obtained from reference TRBV11-3 and TRBJ1-2, is as follows: EAGVVQSPRYKIIEKKQPVAFWCNPISGHNTLYWYLQNLGQGPELLIRYENEEAVDDSQLPKDRFSAERLKGVDSTLKIQPAELGDSAVYLCASSPQDPNYGYTFGSGTRLTVV.

A word on this clone: Different DNA sequences within this sample yield the same CDR3. The chain has TRBV5-1 and TRBJ1-5; D is uncertain. Germline CDR1 is SGHRS and CDR2 is YFSETQ. This CDR3 contains 13 residues. The ends were cut back, 4 bases at V and 0 bases at J, with 5 bases in the middle. In DNA, the CDR3 is TGCGCCAGCAGCAGAGATAGCAATCAGCCCCAGCATTTT. Translated: CASSRDSNQPQHF.

CDR3 coding DNA: TGTGCCAGCAGTTCCACACGCTACGAGCAGTACTTC. It specifies CASSSTRYEQYF. J is TRBJ2-7 and V is TRBV27; no clear D gene. V was clipped by 4 bases and J by 3 bases, with 7 bases between them. CDR1 is MNHEY and CDR2 is SMNVEV in the germline V gene (reference sequence). CDR3 length: 12 residues.

The V gene is TRBV5-1, the J gene TRBJ2-2, with 7 bases lining up with TRBD1. Germline CDR1 reads SGHRS; CDR2 reads YFSETQ. CDR3 length equals 14 residues. Unmatched junction bases numbered 5, after V lost 5 bases and J lost 4 bases. The CDR3 protein is CASSFPGGTGELFF. The CDR3 DNA follows: TGCGCCAGCAGTTTTCCAGGGGGCACCGGGGAGCTGTTTTTT.

This chain joins TRBV6-5 and TRBJ2-7; the D is unclear. The length of the CDR3 is 13 residues. Trimming cost V 8 bases and J 5 bases, with 16 bases left between them. Germline V lookup: CDR1 MNHEY, CDR2 SVGAGI. The CDR3 DNA sequence: TGTGCCAGCCGACGCTACCGGGCGGACGAGCAGTACTTC. Its protein product is CASRRYRADEQYF.

The chain carries TRBV9 and TRBJ1-1; 10 nucleotides agree with TRBD1. Per germline, CDR1 SGDLS and CDR2 YYNGEE. This CDR3 has 17 amino acids. The V and J ends lost 0 bases and 5 bases, in that order; junction bases with no gene match: 10. The CDR3 spells CASSVGTGGILGTEAFF. The CDR3 DNA reads as TGTGCCAGCAGCGTAGGGACAGGGGGGATTTTAGGGACTGAAGCTTTCTTT.

The chain joins TRBV29-1 to TRBJ2-2; D gene uncertain. This CDR3 is 14 amino acids long. Germline V gene data show CDR1 as SQVTM and CDR2 as ANQGSEA. The ends were cut back, 6 bases at V and 0 bases at J, with 11 bases in the middle. This CDR3 is CSVPRASNTGELFF. DNA of the CDR3: TGCAGCGTCCCCCGTGCTTCGAACACCGGGGAGCTGTTTTTT.

The chain couples TRBV7-3 to TRBJ2-2; D remains unclear. This CDR3 has 12 residues. The V gene lost 5 bases and the J gene lost 6 bases, with 7 bases spanning the gap. Germline V gene data show CDR1 as SGHTA and CDR2 as FQGTGA. The CDR3 region is CASSPVPGELFF. The CDR3 coding sequence is TGTGCCAGCAGCCCCGTCCCCGGGGAGCTGTTTTTT.

This chain uses TRBV6-5 with TRBJ2-7, with D possibly matching TRBD2 (6 bases). Germline V gives CDR1 MNHEY, CDR2 SVGAGI. The CDR3 is 14 amino acids. The V and J ends lost 0 bases and 1 base respectively, with 7 bases between them. This CDR3 is CASSYSAGSYEQYF. The CDR3 DNA follows: TGTGCCAGCAGTTACTCTGCGGGATCCTACGAGCAGTACTTC.

This chain connects TRBV10-1 to TRBJ2-1; 10 bases map to TRBD2. V was pared by 6 bases and J by 3 bases, with 8 bases of the junction left unmatched. From germline, CDR1 is WNHNN and CDR2 SYGVQD (reference sequence). CDR3 length: 16 amino acids. CDR3 loop: CASSASASGSYNEQFF. The DNA of the CDR3 is TGCGCCAGCAGCGCCTCGGCTAGCGGGAGCTACAATGAGCAGTTCTTC.

The chain is built from TRBV7-9 and TRBJ2-7, with 12 nucleotides matching TRBD1. CDR1 is SEHNR and CDR2 is FQNEAQ in the germline V gene (reference sequence). V lost 2 bases to trimming and J lost 0 bases; unmatched junction nucleotides: 11. The CDR3 extends over 19 amino acids. The CDR3 DNA reads as TGTGCCAGCAGCTTACTACCTGGGACAGGGGGCTTATACTCCTACGAGCAGTACTTC. It translates to CASSLLPGTGGLYSYEQYF. Full variable domain (remainder filled in from reference TRBV7-9 and TRBJ2-7): DTGVSQNPRHKITKRGQNVTFRCDPISEHNRLYWYRQTLGQGPEFLTYFQNEAQLEKSRLLSDRFSAERPKGSFSTLEIQRTEQGDSAMYLCASSLLPGTGGLYSYEQYFGPGTRLTVT.

This chain uses TRBV4-1 with TRBJ2-7; TRBD1 is a possible D gene (6 bases). V was shortened by 0 bases and J by 3 bases, with 12 bases between the two germline ends. Germline loops: CDR1 MGHRA, CDR2 YSYEKL. The CDR3 loop spans 15 amino acids. The CDR3 spells CASSQDGQINYEQYF. The CDR3 DNA follows: TGCGCCAGCAGCCAAGATGGACAGATAAACTACGAGCAGTACTTC.

V is TRBV15 and J is TRBJ1-4; TRBD1 aligns across 8 bases. CDR3 size: 15 residues. Looked up from germline, CDR1 is LNHNV and CDR2 is YYDKDF (reference sequence). The junction had 6 bases not matched to a gene; V was cut back by 3 bases and J by 6 bases. For the CDR3, the DNA is TGTGCCACCAGCAGGCCGGACAGGGTAGATGAAAAACTGTTTTTT. Translated, it gives CATSRPDRVDEKLFF. The whole variable domain, remainder taken from reference TRBV15 and TRBJ1-4, is DAMVIQNPRYQVTQFGKPVTLSCSQTLNHNVMYWYQQKSSQAPKLLFHYYDKDFNNEADTPDNFQSRRPNTSFCFLDIRSPGLGDTAMYLCATSRPDRVDEKLFFGSGTQLSVL.